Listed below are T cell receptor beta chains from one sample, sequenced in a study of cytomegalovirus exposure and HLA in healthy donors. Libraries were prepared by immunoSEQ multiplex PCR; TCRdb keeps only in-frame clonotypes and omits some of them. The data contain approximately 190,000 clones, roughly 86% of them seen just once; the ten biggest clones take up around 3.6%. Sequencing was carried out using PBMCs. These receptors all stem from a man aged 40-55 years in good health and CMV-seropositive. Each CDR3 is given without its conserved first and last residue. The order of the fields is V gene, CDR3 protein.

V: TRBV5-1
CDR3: ASSSPGTSGKGSVDEQF

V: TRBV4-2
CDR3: ASSPSGGRGGQEQY

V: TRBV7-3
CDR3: ASSPGLAGVPGPNEQF

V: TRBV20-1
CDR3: SAKLQETQY

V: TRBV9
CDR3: ASSPSRVMNSPLH

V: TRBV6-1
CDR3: ASSRPGLTTNEQF

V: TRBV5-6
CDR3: ASSLTGSSYNSPLH

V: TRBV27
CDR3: ASSGLADSYEQY

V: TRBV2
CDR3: ASSTMRGYYEQY

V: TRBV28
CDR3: ASKDRGHESGELF

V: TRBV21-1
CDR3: ASRARTGNHQETQY

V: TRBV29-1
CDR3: SGVAGGLKDTQY

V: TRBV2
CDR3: ASTPGGMDEQF

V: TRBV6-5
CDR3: ASSTNTRGGEQY

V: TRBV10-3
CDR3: AISRQGPDSPLH

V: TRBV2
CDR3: ASSQQGYNEQF

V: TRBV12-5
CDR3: ASGTRTANYNSPLH

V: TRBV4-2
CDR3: ASSQELTEKLYGYT

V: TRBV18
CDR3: ASSPRTGTLYEQY

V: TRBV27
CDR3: ASSLSGSGGWEQY

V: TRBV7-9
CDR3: ASSAPGTSAHNEQF

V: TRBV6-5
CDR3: ASRRKQGNQPQH

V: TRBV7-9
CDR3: ASMQGSGNTIY

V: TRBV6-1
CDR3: ASSERRIPGEGGYT

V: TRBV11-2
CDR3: ASSLDTNRASGNTIY

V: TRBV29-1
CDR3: SVGTVFTDTQY

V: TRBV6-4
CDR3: ASTRGGKYRNTEAF

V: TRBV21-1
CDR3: ASSGGLAVGYEQY

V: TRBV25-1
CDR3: ASSEYFIRDRAPYEQY

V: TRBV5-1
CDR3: ASSLGQGPYEQY

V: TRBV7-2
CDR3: ASSRQGDNQPQH